The rows below give T cell receptor beta chains drawn from one sample of a study of cytomegalovirus exposure and HLA in healthy donors. Sequenced by immunoSEQ multiplex PCR; TCRdb stores in-frame clones only, minus some. The data hold 90,000 to 130,000 clones, with approximately 89% observed a single time. The sample was PBMCs. The receptors stem from a woman aged 18-29 years in good health and CMV-seronegative. Each CDR3 is given without its conserved first and last residue.

V gene | CDR3 protein
TRBV20-1 | SARLYGEQF
TRBV18 | ASSPTGTERNEKLF
TRBV29-1 | SARPTGQGGSAAF
TRBV27 | ASSSTAANYGYT
TRBV6-5 | ASSSQGRGNTEAF
TRBV7-8 | ASSLKRTPTDTQY
TRBV6-4 | ASSDESRSRKAF
TRBV10-1 | ASSESKGGSSNEQF
TRBV6-1 | ASNKDRGDEKLF
TRBV29-1 | SATGGYSDTEAF
TRBV4-1 | ASSQDGGAGGNQPQH
TRBV30 | AWSYRGYTEAF
TRBV30 | AWSGLAGNTPSYNEQF
TRBV4-3 | ASSQVAWSGVYEQY
TRBV6-6 | ASSYSTTLGEQY
TRBV27 | ASRLSGRAADTQY
TRBV28 | ASIPGGGEYEQY